This TCR beta chain was profiled in a study of CD8 T cells in ankylosing spondylitis. Broader study findings: A TCR beta motif of about 8 highly homologous variants appeared characteristic of ankylosing spondylitis blood.

In the case of this clonotype: The antigen is not known.

This CDR3 region has 14 residues. Deletions cut 6 bases from V and 1 base from J, with 15 bases between. CDR1 and CDR2 (germline): DFQATT, SNEGSKA (reference sequence). TCRdb fed the 5' RACE reads into MiXCR, producing one record per CDR3 protein. This sample has 700,000 to 1,000,000 distinct CDR3 sequences, with over 9.5% found just once. The clonotype originates from a male donor with ankylosing spondylitis. The sequencing input was blood, either unsorted or a sorted T cell fraction (not recorded which). The V call is TRBV20-1, the J call TRBJ1-2; D ambiguous. Here the CDR3 reads CSALHPRRNYGYTF. Written as DNA, the CDR3 is TGCAGTGCCCTGCATCCGAGGCGTAACTATGGCTACACCTTC.